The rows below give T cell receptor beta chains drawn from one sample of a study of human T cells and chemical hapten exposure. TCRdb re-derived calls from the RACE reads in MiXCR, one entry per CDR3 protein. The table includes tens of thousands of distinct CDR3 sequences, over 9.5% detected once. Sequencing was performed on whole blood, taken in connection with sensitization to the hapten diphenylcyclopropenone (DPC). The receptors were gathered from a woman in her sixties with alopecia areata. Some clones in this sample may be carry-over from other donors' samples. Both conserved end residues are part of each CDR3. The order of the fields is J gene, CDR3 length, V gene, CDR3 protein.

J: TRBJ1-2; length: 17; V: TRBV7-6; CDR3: CASSFSPPRAGNYGYTF
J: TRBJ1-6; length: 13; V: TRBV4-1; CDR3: CASSQTQDSPLHF
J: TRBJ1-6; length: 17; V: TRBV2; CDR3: CASSLPLQSSYNSPLHF
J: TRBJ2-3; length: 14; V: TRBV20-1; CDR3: CSAMDPEVADTQYF
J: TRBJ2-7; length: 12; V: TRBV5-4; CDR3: CASSGSSYEQYF
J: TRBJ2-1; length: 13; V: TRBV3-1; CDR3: CASSLDDGREQFF
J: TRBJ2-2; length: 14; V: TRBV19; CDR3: CASSRWDRTGELFF
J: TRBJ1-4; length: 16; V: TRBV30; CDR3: CAGSPPSGRTNEKLFF
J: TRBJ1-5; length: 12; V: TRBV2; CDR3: CATKDRGPAQHF
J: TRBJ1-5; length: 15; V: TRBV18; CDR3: CASSPGAGENQPQHF
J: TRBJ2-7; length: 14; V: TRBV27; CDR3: CASSPQGARFEQYF
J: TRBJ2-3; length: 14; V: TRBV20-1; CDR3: CRALPGLGEDTQYF
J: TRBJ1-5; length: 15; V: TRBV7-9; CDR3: CASSSGGESGQPQHF
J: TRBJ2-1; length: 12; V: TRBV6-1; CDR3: CASSLPYNEQFF
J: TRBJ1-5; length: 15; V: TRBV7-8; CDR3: CASSPQTGGNQPQHF
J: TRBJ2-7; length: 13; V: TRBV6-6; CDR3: CASSPGQSTIGSF
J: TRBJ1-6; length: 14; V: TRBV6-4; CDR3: CASSEGQGGSPLHF
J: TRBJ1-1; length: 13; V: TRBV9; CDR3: CASSVMVATEAFF
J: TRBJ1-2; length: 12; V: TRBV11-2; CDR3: CASSLEGYGYTF
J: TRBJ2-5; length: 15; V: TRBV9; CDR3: CASSAGTGHQETQYF
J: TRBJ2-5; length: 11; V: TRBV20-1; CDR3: CSLRGRETQYF
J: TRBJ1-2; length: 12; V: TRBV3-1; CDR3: CASSLGWAEYTF
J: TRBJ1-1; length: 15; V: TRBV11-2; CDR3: CASSLDGSEATEAFF
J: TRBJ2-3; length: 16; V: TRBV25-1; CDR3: CASSELVRFGTDTQYF